The 3 T cell receptor beta chains below come from one sample, sequenced in a study of shared clonotypes between healthy human individuals. Method: immunoSEQ multiplex PCR; TCRdb's copy keeps in-frame clones and lacks some. The sample records roughly 2 million clones, roughly 95% being singletons. The sample taken for sequencing was naive CD4+ T cells sorted from blood. Regarding subset: CD45RA+ positively selected. The receptor source for this set is a man in his late teens or twenties in good health.

This chain's CDR3 is CASSYSSSLYEQYF. In DNA, the CDR3 is TGTGCCAGCAGTTACTCTAGTTCCCTCTACGAGCAGTACTTC. The chain employs TRBV6-5 and TRBJ2-7, with D unresolved. V lost 0 bases to trimming and J lost 3 bases, with 9 bases between them. The length of the CDR3 is 14 residues. In germline, CDR1 is MNHEY, CDR2 SVGAGI.

The chain couples TRBV5-5 to TRBJ1-2, with D perhaps TRBD1 (6 bases). Trimming shortened V by 0 bases and J by 5 bases, and 11 bases separated the two germline ends. In germline, CDR1 is SGHKS, CDR2 YYEKEE (reference sequence). The CDR3 consists of 14 residues. This CDR3 reads CASSLEPDSYGYTF. CDR3 coding DNA: TGTGCCAGCAGCTTGGAGCCGGACAGTTATGGCTACACCTTC. Full variable domain (missing parts from reference TRBV5-5 and TRBJ1-2): DAGVTQSPTHLIKTRGQQVTLRCSPISGHKSVSWYQQVLGQGPQFIFQYYEKEERGRGNFPDRFSARQFPNYSSELNVNALLLGDSALYLCASSLEPDSYGYTFGSGTRLTVV.

The chain carries TRBV6-6 and TRBJ1-2; maybe TRBD1 (5 bases). The CDR3 has 14 residues. V lost 5 bases to trimming and J lost 4 bases, with 14 bases between them. Germline V gene sequence: CDR1 MNHNY, CDR2 SVGAGI (reference sequence). Written as DNA, the CDR3 is TGTGCCAGCAGTCCTGGGGGGGTTGCCTATGGCTACACCTTC. It yields the protein CASSPGGVAYGYTF.